The 22 T cell receptor beta chains below were found in one sample sequenced in a study of blood T cells in healthy people across ages. With a J-beta primer mix and a sample-barcoded 5' primer, a second PCR ran about 6 to 11 cycles. MiXCR was run by TCRdb on the 5' RACE reads, yielding one entry per CDR3 protein. The sample carries hundreds of thousands of distinct CDR3 sequences, roughly 50% recorded once. The specimen sequenced was blood. Source of these receptors: a woman aged 60-70 years in good health.

The chain couples TRBV3-1 to TRBJ2-6; no clear D. Germline-derived CDR1 and CDR2 are LGHDT and YNNKEL (reference sequence). Trimming left V 0 bases short and J 2 bases short, with 5 bases between. CDR3 length: 15 residues. CDR3 bases: TGTGCCAGCAGCCAAGATAACCCTGGGGCCAACGTCCTGACTTTC. The encoded protein is CASSQDNPGANVLTF.

This clonotype was picked up a small number of times. The chain links TRBV5-1 to TRBJ2-3; 8 bases align to TRBD2. The CDR3 consists of 15 residues. Unmatched junction bases numbered 10, after V lost 5 bases and J lost 5 bases. CDR1 is SGHRS, CDR2 YFSETQ, per germline. The CDR3 sequence is CASSSQAGAVDTQYF. CDR3 in DNA: TGCGCCAGCAGTTCTCAAGCGGGAGCTGTAGATACGCAGTATTTT. Filled out from reference TRBV5-1 and TRBJ2-3, the complete variable domain reads KAGVTQTPRYLIKTRGQQVTLSCSPISGHRSVSWYQQTPGQGLQFLFEYFSETQRNKGNFPGRFSGRQFSNSRSEMNVSTLELGDSALYLCASSSQAGAVDTQYFGPGTRLTVL.

This clonotype was seen more than once but under ten times. This sequence joins TRBV9 and TRBJ2-6; 8 bases map to TRBD2. CDR3 length equals 18 residues. The junction had 8 bases not matched to a gene; V was cut back by 3 bases and J by 0 bases. Germline V gene lookup returns CDR1 SGDLS and CDR2 YYNGEE. CDR3 nucleotide sequence: TGTGCCAGCAGCGACCGGGGGGGATCAAACTCTGGGGCCAACGTCCTGACTTTC. Translated: CASSDRGGSNSGANVLTF.

About this clonotype: A much larger clone differs by one base, so this may be a read error. V gene TRBV7-2 combines with J gene TRBJ1-5; D remains ambiguous. The ends were cut back, 5 bases at V and 5 bases at J, with 10 bases in the middle. Germline CDR1 SGHTA, CDR2 FQGNSA. This CDR3 is 13 amino acids long. CDR3 region: CASSPKRDQPQHF. CDR3 nucleotides: TGTGCCAGCAGCCCAAAGAGGGATCAGCCCCAGCATTTT.

The chain combines TRBV23-1 with TRBJ2-4, with 10 positions matching TRBD1. The DNA end is more similar to TRBJ2-7, so the J call may be wrong. TRBV23-1 is assigned to the ORF class and has an uncertain function. The CDR3 runs 18 residues. The CDR3 loop reads CASSQSGTGESGTYEQYF. The DNA of the CDR3 is TGCGCCAGCAGTCAATCGGGGACAGGGGAGTCGGGAACCTACGAGCAGTACTTC.

This clonotype was counted between two and nine times. The DNA for the CDR3 is TGTGCCAGAGGAAGTGGACCCTACGAGCAGTACTTC. Its protein is CARGSGPYEQYF. The rearrangement links TRBV10-3 to TRBJ2-7, with D unclear. CDR3 length: 12 amino acids. V lost 10 bases, J lost 2 bases, and 12 bases lay in between. Germline V gene data show CDR1 as ENHRY and CDR2 as SYGVKD.

V gene TRBV6-1 combines with J gene TRBJ2-1; 12 positions agree with TRBD2. The CDR3 is 15 residues long. The germline gives CDR1 MNHNS, CDR2 SASEGT. V shed 7 bases and J 10 bases; nucleotides not matched to a gene: 11. The CDR3 DNA reads TGTGCCAGCAAGCTTCTAGCGGGAGGGCACATGGAGCAGTTCTTC. Residues: CASKLLAGGHMEQFF.

This clonotype was observed a few times. The genes are TRBV6-1 and TRBJ2-5; D not resolved. V was clipped by 6 bases and J by 5 bases, with 13 bases between them. Germline V gives CDR1 MNHNS, CDR2 SASEGT. The CDR3 totals 13 residues. DNA of the CDR3: TGTGCCAGCAGCCCCAGACGAAAGGAGACCCAGTACTTC. Translating it yields CASSPRRKETQYF.

This chain joins TRBV29-1 and TRBJ1-1, with 8 bases aligning to TRBD1. There are 14 residues in the CDR3. Trimming took 5 bases from V and 5 from J; bases not matched to a gene: 10. Germline loops: CDR1 SQVTM, CDR2 ANQGSEA. CDR3 in DNA: TGCAGCGTTCCGGGCGGACAGGGCTGGACTGAAGCTTTCTTT. It specifies CSVPGGQGWTEAFF.

The rearrangement joins TRBV7-9 to TRBJ2-7; TRBD2 aligns across 15 bases. Germline loops: CDR1 SEHNR, CDR2 FQNEAQ (reference sequence). V gave up 5 bases and J gave up 6 bases; unmatched junction bases: 11. The CDR3 is 17 amino acids. CDR3 protein: CASSTIRTSGRAGEQYF. DNA of the CDR3: TGTGCCAGCAGCACGATAAGGACTAGCGGGAGGGCAGGCGAGCAGTACTTC.

This clonotype was detected only a few times. The chain has TRBV20-1 and TRBJ1-2; D perhaps matches TRBD1 (5 bases). Per the germline V gene, CDR1 is DFQATT and CDR2 is SNEGSKA (reference sequence). This CDR3 has 17 residues. V was pared by 1 base and J by 4 bases, with 22 bases between. CDR3 residues: CSARGGRASLWGYGYTF. In nucleotides, the CDR3 is TGCAGTGCTAGAGGGGGCAGGGCCTCTCTCTGGGGCTATGGCTACACCTTC.

This clonotype was seen a handful of times. J is TRBJ2-1 and V is TRBV5-1, with 12 nucleotides matching TRBD1. Losses at the gene ends were 4 bases for V and 8 bases for J; bases not matched to a gene: 7. This CDR3 region has 15 residues. Looked up from germline, CDR1 is SGHRS and CDR2 is YFSETQ. CDR3 DNA sequence: TGCGCCAGCAGCCTGGGAGGGACAGGGGGCGATGAGCAGTTCTTC. It is translated as CASSLGGTGGDEQFF.

This sequence joins TRBV28 and TRBJ2-5; TRBD1 agrees at 9 bases. Trimming took 5 bases from V and 11 from J; bases not matched to a gene: 15. Germline CDR1 and CDR2: MDHEN and SYDVKM. This CDR3 has 15 amino acids. Here the CDR3 reads CASSPPGQGHREQYF. CDR3 DNA: TGTGCCAGCAGTCCGCCGGGACAGGGCCACCGAGAGCAGTACTTC.

This chain uses TRBV20-1 with TRBJ1-5; 7 bases align to TRBD1. V lost 6 bases to trimming and J lost 3 bases; unmatched junction nucleotides: 11. The CDR3 is made up of 15 amino acids. From germline, CDR1 is DFQATT and CDR2 SNEGSKA (reference sequence). This chain's CDR3 is CSAFRQGGYNQPQHF. CDR3 DNA sequence: TGCAGTGCATTTAGACAGGGCGGCTACAATCAGCCCCAGCATTTT.

This chain joins TRBV29-1 and TRBJ1-2; 11 bases line up with TRBD1. The CDR3 runs 16 residues. Germline lookup yields CDR1 SQVTM and CDR2 ANQGSEA. The V gene end was trimmed by 5 bases and the J gene end by 9 bases; junction bases not matched to a gene: 17. CDR3: CSVTGTGGVRDGSYTF. Written as DNA, the CDR3 is TGCAGCGTTACCGGGACAGGGGGTGTTCGGGATGGTAGCTACACCTTC.

This rearrangement joins TRBV4-3 to TRBJ2-3; perhaps TRBD2 as D (6 bases). Germline CDR1 is LGHNA and CDR2 is YSLEER. V was cut by 0 bases and J by 0 bases, with 7 bases left in between. This CDR3 contains 15 residues. CDR3 DNA sequence: TGCGCCAGCAGCCAAGATGGGACTAGCACAGATACGCAGTATTTT. This encodes CASSQDGTSTDTQYF.

This clonotype was observed once. The junction does not match germline at one end; this may be a read error. The chain uses TRBV20-1 and TRBJ2-5; TRBD1 matches at 7 bases. CDR1 and CDR2 from the germline V gene are DFQATT and SNEGSKA (reference sequence). The CDR3 has 16 residues. The CDR3 region has the DNA TGCAGTGCTACCCCCTATGACAGGGAGCACCAAGAGATCCAGTACTTC. Translation gives CSATPYDREHQEIQYF.

The table lists this clonotype with a few counts. J is TRBJ2-3 and V is TRBV10-3; TRBD2 agrees at 7 bases. The germline V gene has CDR1 ENHRY and CDR2 SYGVKD. V lost 7 bases, J lost 2 bases, and 6 bases stayed unmatched. The CDR3 covers 14 residues. The CDR3 DNA reads TGTGCCATCAACCCTAGCGGTGACACAGATACGCAGTATTTT. Its translation is CAINPSGDTDTQYF.

This clonotype was counted a few times. The chain is built from TRBV29-1 and TRBJ1-1; D unresolved. The CDR3 sequence is 12 residues long. Trimming cost V 3 bases and J 0 bases, with 5 bases left between them. CDR1 and CDR2 (germline): SQVTM, ANQGSEA. The CDR3 DNA is TGCAGCGTTGACACGGTGAACACTGAAGCTTTCTTT. Protein: CSVDTVNTEAFF. Full variable domain (rest looked up from reference TRBV29-1 and TRBJ1-1): SAVISQKPSRDICQRGTSLTIQCQVDSQVTMMFWYRQQPGQSLTLIATANQGSEATYESGFVIDKFPISRPNLTFSTLTVSNMSPEDSSIYLCSVDTVNTEAFFGQGTRLTVV.

The chain links TRBV2 to TRBJ1-6; 7 nucleotides align to TRBD1. J gave up 10 bases and V 6 bases, and 6 bases lay outside the gene matches. The CDR3 has 13 amino acids. Germline CDR1 SNHLY, CDR2 FYNNEI. Written as DNA, the CDR3 is TGTGCCAGCAGCGACAGGGTGGAATCACCCCTCCACTTT. As protein: CASSDRVESPLHF. The variable domain in full, completed from reference TRBV2 and TRBJ1-6, reads EPEVTQTPSHQVTQMGQEVILRCVPISNHLYFYWYRQILGQKVEFLVSFYNNEISEKSEIFDDQFSVERPDGSNFTLKIRSTKLEDSAMYFCASSDRVESPLHFGNGTRLTVT.

The gene calls are TRBV9 and TRBJ2-7; 7 bases line up with TRBD2. V lost 0 bases, J lost 6 bases, and 3 bases stayed unmatched. CDR1 is SGDLS and CDR2 is YYNGEE in the germline V gene. This CDR3 has 13 residues. In nucleotides, the CDR3 is TGTGCCAGCAGCGTAGGACTAGCCTCCGAGCAGTACTTC. Encoded protein: CASSVGLASEQYF.

This clonotype showed up just a few times. The chain uses TRBV14 and TRBJ2-1; no clear D. The CDR3 is 12 residues long. The V and J ends lost 0 bases and 11 bases respectively, with 8 bases between them. The V gene's germline CDR1 is SGHDN and CDR2 FVKESK. The DNA of the CDR3 is TGTGCCAGCAGCCAAGATAGTACTAAGCAGTTCTTC. This gives the protein CASSQDSTKQFF.